The 22 T cell receptor beta chains presented below share a single source sample, sequenced in a study of cytomegalovirus exposure and HLA in healthy donors. The study ran its PCR with 60 Vbeta and 13 Jbeta primers. Generated by immunoSEQ multiplex PCR, the TCRdb table keeps only in-frame clones and is missing some. The sample carries about 160,000 clones, approximately 79% recorded once. The sequencing input was PBMCs. Receptors originate from a man aged 35 to 55 in good health and CMV-seropositive.

This clone was seen only once. The rearrangement links TRBV9 to TRBJ1-1, with D uncertain. Trimming removed 2 bases at V and 0 bases at J, with 8 bases between. There are 14 residues in the CDR3. CDR1 SGDLS and CDR2 YYNGEE come from the germline V gene. CDR3 bases: TGTGCCAGCAGCGTTGGCAGGCTGAACACTGAAGCTTTCTTT. Protein product: CASSVGRLNTEAFF.

V is TRBV6-5 and J is TRBJ1-3; 7 bases agree with TRBD1. The V gene end was trimmed by 6 bases and the J gene end by 0 bases; junction bases not matched to a gene: 5. CDR1 is MNHEY and CDR2 is SVGAGI in the germline V gene. The CDR3 is 15 residues long. This CDR3 reads CASSPTGISGNTIYF. The CDR3 bases are TGTGCCAGCAGCCCGACAGGGATCTCTGGAAACACCATATATTTT.

The rearrangement joins TRBV12-5 to TRBJ2-7, with 12 nucleotides matching TRBD1. CDR1 and CDR2 (germline): LGHNT, FRNRAP. The CDR3 is 15 amino acids. After removal of 7 bases from V and 6 bases from J, the junction contained 10 bases not matched to a gene. This CDR3 reads CASALGTGGIGEQYF. The CDR3 nucleotides are TGTGCTAGTGCTTTAGGGACAGGGGGCATTGGCGAGCAGTACTTC.

This clone turned up a few times. The CDR3 here is CASSLRQGLGEAFF. CDR3 DNA sequence: TGTGCCAGCAGCTTGAGGCAGGGGTTGGGAGAAGCTTTCTTT. V is TRBV5-5 and J is TRBJ1-1, with a possible D match to TRBD1 (6 bases). This CDR3 comprises 14 residues. Per the germline V gene, CDR1 is SGHKS and CDR2 is YYEKEE (reference sequence). V shed 1 base and J shed 8 bases, with 15 bases lying between them.

The CDR3 nucleotides read TGCGCCAGCAGCCCGGGCGGGTCCGGGGCCAACGTCCTGACTTTC. It translates to CASSPGGSGANVLTF. The genes are TRBV5-1 and TRBJ2-6, with D possibly TRBD2 on 5 matching bases. The V end was cut by 4 bases, the J end by 4 bases, with 12 bases between. Germline CDR1 reads SGHRS; CDR2 reads YFSETQ. The CDR3 has 15 residues. The full variable domain, rest sourced from reference TRBV5-1 and TRBJ2-6, is KAGVTQTPRYLIKTRGQQVTLSCSPISGHRSVSWYQQTPGQGLQFLFEYFSETQRNKGNFPGRFSGRQFSNSRSEMNVSTLELGDSALYLCASSPGGSGANVLTFGAGSRLTVL.

This chain links TRBV9 with TRBJ1-6; 12 bases agree with TRBD1. The CDR3 loop spans 15 amino acids. The germline V gene encodes CDR1 SGDLS and CDR2 YYNGEE. Trimming cost V 0 bases and J 10 bases; bases outside gene matches: 2. In DNA form, the CDR3 reads TGTGCCAGCAGCGTAGAGGGGACAGGGGGCTCACCCCTCCACTTT. Encoded protein: CASSVEGTGGSPLHF.

The CDR3 nucleotides are TGCGCCAGCAGCCATCATTCAGCGGGGGTCAGGGATGAGCAGTTCTTC. Translation: CASSHHSAGVRDEQFF. This chain joins TRBV5-1 and TRBJ2-1; 8 bases fit TRBD2. The CDR3 is 16 residues long. Germline V gene lookup returns CDR1 SGHRS and CDR2 YFSETQ. The junction had 14 bases not matched to a gene; V was cut back by 4 bases and J by 8 bases.

The rearrangement links TRBV4-1 to TRBJ1-5; unclear D gene. Trimming took off 0 bases at V and 3 bases at J, with 15 bases between the two ends. The length of the CDR3 is 17 residues. CDR1 is MGHRA, CDR2 YSYEKL, per germline. The CDR3 protein is CASSQEGPGSSNQPQHF. CDR3 coding DNA: TGCGCCAGCAGCCAAGAAGGCCCAGGCAGTTCCAATCAGCCCCAGCATTTT.

This clone was counted between two and nine times. V gene TRBV11-1 combines with J gene TRBJ1-1; no firm D call. This CDR3 contains 14 residues. Germline CDR1 SGHAT, CDR2 FQDESV (reference sequence). V was trimmed by 2 bases and J by 0 bases, leaving 7 bases between them. CDR3 sequence: CASSLYAMNTEAFF. The CDR3 coding sequence is TGTGCCAGCAGCTTATATGCTATGAACACTGAAGCTTTCTTT.

This chain connects TRBV28 to TRBJ1-2; D is perhaps TRBD1 (5 bases). From germline, CDR1 is MDHEN and CDR2 SYDVKM. V was trimmed by 6 bases and J by 8 bases, leaving 19 bases between them. The CDR3 has 14 residues. The CDR3 region has the DNA TGTGCCAGCAGCCCCGGGGGAGGAATGTCGGGCTACACCTTC. It translates to CASSPGGGMSGYTF.

This chain uses TRBV27 with TRBJ2-4; D not resolved. Germline CDR1 reads MNHEY; CDR2 reads SMNVEV (reference sequence). Trimming cost V 4 bases and J 0 bases, with 10 bases left between them. The CDR3 runs to 15 residues. CDR3 nucleotides: TGTGCCAGCAGTTCCCCCGGGTTAGCCAAAAACATTCAGTACTTC. As protein: CASSSPGLAKNIQYF.

The chain recombines TRBV11-2 with TRBJ2-4; D call uncertain. V lost 2 bases to trimming and J lost 6 bases, with 11 bases between them. The CDR3 is made up of 14 amino acids. CDR1 SGHAT and CDR2 FQNNGV come from the germline V gene. CDR3 protein: CASSLRRTRNIQYF. Written as DNA, the CDR3 is TGTGCCAGCAGCTTACGCCGAACAAGAAACATTCAGTACTTC.

In the case of this clone: Other DNA sequences in the sample encode the same CDR3. V gene TRBV5-6 combines with J gene TRBJ2-7; tentatively, D is TRBD1 (7 bases). The CDR3 extends over 14 amino acids. Germline V lookup: CDR1 SGHDT, CDR2 YYEEEE. The ends were cut back, 2 bases at V and 4 bases at J, with 13 bases in the middle. The CDR3 spells CASSFSAGGYEQYF. CDR3 nucleotides: TGTGCCAGCAGCTTCAGCGCAGGGGGGTACGAGCAGTACTTC.

This chain uses TRBV5-8 with TRBJ2-3; D is unclear. The CDR3 is made up of 15 amino acids. Germline V gene data show CDR1 as SGHTS and CDR2 as YDEGEE. The ends were cut back, 3 bases at V and 2 bases at J, with 13 bases in the middle. The CDR3 DNA reads as TGTGCCAGCAGCTCCGGTGTTCGAAACACAGATACGCAGTATTTT. Its translation is CASSSGVRNTDTQYF.

V gene TRBV29-1 combines with J gene TRBJ2-5; the match to TRBD2 covers 8 bases. Unmatched junction bases numbered 4, after V lost 5 bases and J lost 2 bases. Germline V gives CDR1 SQVTM, CDR2 ANQGSEA. The length of the CDR3 is 13 residues. CDR3 loop: CSVSGGWQETQYF. The CDR3 DNA follows: TGCAGCGTTAGCGGGGGTTGGCAAGAGACCCAGTACTTC.

J is TRBJ1-4 and V is TRBV14; D is perhaps TRBD1 (5 bases). The CDR3 runs to 17 residues. The germline V and J ends were trimmed by 2 bases and 0 bases, with 13 bases remaining between them. Germline lookup yields CDR1 SGHDN and CDR2 FVKESK. The CDR3 DNA reads as TGTGCCAGCAGCCAACGTCAGGGACTTGCAACTAATGAAAAACTGTTTTTT. It encodes CASSQRQGLATNEKLFF.

The chain combines TRBV5-1 with TRBJ1-5; 7 nucleotides align to TRBD1. V was pared by 0 bases and J by 0 bases, with 3 bases of the junction left unmatched. Germline values: CDR1 SGHRS, CDR2 YFSETQ. The CDR3 has 16 amino acids. The chain's CDR3 is CASSLEGGNSNQPQHF. The CDR3 bases are TGCGCCAGCAGCTTGGAAGGGGGCAATAGCAATCAGCCCCAGCATTTT.

The CDR3 protein is CASSLAGRDQPQHF. DNA of the CDR3: TGTGCCAGCAGCTTGGCAGGGAGGGATCAGCCCCAGCATTTT. V gene TRBV5-5 combines with J gene TRBJ1-5; D possibly corresponds to TRBD1 (5 bases). Trimming removed 0 bases at V and 5 bases at J, with 9 bases between. The CDR3 covers 14 residues. CDR1 is SGHKS, CDR2 YYEKEE, per germline (reference sequence).

The J gene is TRBJ2-1, the V gene TRBV11-2; possibly TRBD1 for D (5 bases). Deletions cut 5 bases from V and 7 bases from J, with 15 bases between. Per germline, CDR1 SGHAT and CDR2 FQNNGV. This CDR3 is built from 14 residues. CDR3 in amino acids: CASSRVRGWNEQFF. The CDR3 DNA reads as TGTGCCAGCAGCAGGGTAAGGGGTTGGAATGAGCAGTTCTTC.

The V gene is TRBV2, the J gene TRBJ2-1; D perhaps matches TRBD2 (5 bases). The CDR3 length is 14 residues. The V gene lost 4 bases and the J gene lost 0 bases, with 7 bases spanning the gap. Germline lookup yields CDR1 SNHLY and CDR2 FYNNEI. CDR3 region: CASSVGSSYNEQFF. CDR3 nucleotides: TGTGCCAGCAGTGTAGGGAGCTCCTACAATGAGCAGTTCTTC. Based on the CDR3 plus reference TRBV2 and TRBJ2-1, the full variable domain is EPEVTQTPSHQVTQMGQEVILRCVPISNHLYFYWYRQILGQKVEFLVSFYNNEISEKSEIFDDQFSVERPDGSNFTLKIRSTKLEDSAMYFCASSVGSSYNEQFFGPGTRLTVL.

This chain joins TRBV4-3 and TRBJ2-7; maybe TRBD1 (6 bases). This CDR3 contains 14 residues. CDR1 is LGHNA, CDR2 YSLEER, per germline. V gave up 0 bases and J gave up 5 bases, with 11 bases separating them. The CDR3 is CASSQDRRGNEQYF. The CDR3 DNA is TGCGCCAGCAGCCAAGATAGAAGGGGGAACGAGCAGTACTTC.

This chain connects TRBV7-8 to TRBJ1-1; 7 bases line up with TRBD1. In germline, CDR1 is SGHVS, CDR2 FQNEAQ. CDR3 length: 15 residues. The J segment lost 5 bases and the V segment lost 3 bases, leaving 9 bases of the junction unmatched. The CDR3 region is CASSFPPTGSTEAFF. As DNA, the CDR3 is TGTGCCAGCAGCTTTCCCCCGACAGGGTCGACTGAAGCTTTCTTT.